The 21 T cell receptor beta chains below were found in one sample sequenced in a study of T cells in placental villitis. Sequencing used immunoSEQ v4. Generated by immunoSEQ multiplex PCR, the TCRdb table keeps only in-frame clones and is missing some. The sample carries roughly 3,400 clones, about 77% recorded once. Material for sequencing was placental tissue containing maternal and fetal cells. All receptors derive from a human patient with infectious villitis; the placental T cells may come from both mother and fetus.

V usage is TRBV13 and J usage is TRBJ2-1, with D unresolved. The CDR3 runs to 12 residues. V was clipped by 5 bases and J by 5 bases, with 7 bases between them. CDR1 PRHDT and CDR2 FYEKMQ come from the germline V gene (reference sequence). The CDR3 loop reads CASSTLHNEQFF. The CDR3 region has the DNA TGTGCCAGCAGCACCCTTCACAATGAGCAGTTCTTC.

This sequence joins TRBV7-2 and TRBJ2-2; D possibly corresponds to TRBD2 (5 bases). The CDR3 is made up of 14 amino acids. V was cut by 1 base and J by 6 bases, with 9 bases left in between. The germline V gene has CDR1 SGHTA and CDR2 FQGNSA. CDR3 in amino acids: CASSLGGGAGELFF. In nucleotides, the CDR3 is TGTGCCAGCAGCTTAGGCGGAGGCGCCGGGGAGCTGTTTTTT.

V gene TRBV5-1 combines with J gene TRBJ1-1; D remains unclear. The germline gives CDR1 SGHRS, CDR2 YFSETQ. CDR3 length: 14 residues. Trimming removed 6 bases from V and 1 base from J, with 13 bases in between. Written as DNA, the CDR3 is TGCGCCAGCAAACCCCCCACGGAGAACACTGAAGCTTTCTTT. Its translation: CASKPPTENTEAFF.

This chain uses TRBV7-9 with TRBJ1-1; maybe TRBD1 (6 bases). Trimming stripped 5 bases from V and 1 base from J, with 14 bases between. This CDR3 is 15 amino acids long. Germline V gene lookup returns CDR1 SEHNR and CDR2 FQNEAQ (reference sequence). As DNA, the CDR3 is TGTGCCAGCAGCGCCGGGGACACACCGAACACTGAAGCTTTCTTT. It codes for CASSAGDTPNTEAFF.

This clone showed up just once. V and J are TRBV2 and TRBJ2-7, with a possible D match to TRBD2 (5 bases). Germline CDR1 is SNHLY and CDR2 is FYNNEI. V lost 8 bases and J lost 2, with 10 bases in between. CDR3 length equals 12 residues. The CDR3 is CASHGEPYEQYF. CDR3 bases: TGTGCCAGCCACGGGGAGCCCTACGAGCAGTACTTC.

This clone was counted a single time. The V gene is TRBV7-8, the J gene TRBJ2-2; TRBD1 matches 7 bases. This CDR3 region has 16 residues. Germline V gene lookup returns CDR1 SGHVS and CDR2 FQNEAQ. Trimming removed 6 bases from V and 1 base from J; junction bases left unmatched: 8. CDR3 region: CASRLLRQGNTGELFF. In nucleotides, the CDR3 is TGTGCCAGCAGGTTGTTACGACAGGGGAACACCGGGGAGCTGTTTTTT.

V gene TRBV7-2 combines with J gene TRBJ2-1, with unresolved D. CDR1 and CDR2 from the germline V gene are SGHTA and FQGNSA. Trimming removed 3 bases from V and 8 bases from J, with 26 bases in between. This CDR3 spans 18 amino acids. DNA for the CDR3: TGTGCCAGCAGCTTGGGGTTCTGGGTAAGAGCGCTCCTGGATGAGCAGTTCTTC. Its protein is CASSLGFWVRALLDEQFF.

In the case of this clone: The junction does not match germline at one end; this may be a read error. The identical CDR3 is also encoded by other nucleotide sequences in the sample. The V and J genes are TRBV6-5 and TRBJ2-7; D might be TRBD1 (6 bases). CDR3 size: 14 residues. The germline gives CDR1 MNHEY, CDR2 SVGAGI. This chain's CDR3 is CATPSVATEGEQYF. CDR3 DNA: TGTGCCACACCCTCGGTAGCGACCGAGGGGGAGCAATACTTC.

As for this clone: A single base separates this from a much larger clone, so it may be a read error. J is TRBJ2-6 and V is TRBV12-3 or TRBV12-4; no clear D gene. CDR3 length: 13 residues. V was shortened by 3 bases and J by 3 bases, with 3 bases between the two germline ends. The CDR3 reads CASSFFGANVLTF. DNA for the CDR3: TGTGCCAGCAGTTTCTTTGGGGCCAACGTCCTGACTTTC.

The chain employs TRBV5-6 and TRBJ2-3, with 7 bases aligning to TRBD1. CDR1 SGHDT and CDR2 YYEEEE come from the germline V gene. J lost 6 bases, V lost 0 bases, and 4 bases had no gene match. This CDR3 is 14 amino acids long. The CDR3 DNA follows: TGTGCCAGCAGCTTGGTCAGGGGGTCGGATACGCAGTATTTT. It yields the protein CASSLVRGSDTQYF.

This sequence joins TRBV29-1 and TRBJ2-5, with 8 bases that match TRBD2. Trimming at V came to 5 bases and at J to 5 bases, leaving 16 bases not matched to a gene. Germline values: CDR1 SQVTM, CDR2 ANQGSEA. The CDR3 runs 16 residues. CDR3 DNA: TGCAGCGTTCTTAAGATTGGGCGGGGGGCACGGGAGACCCAGTACTTC. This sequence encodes CSVLKIGRGARETQYF. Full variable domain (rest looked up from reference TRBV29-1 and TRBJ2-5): SAVISQKPSRDICQRGTSLTIQCQVDSQVTMMFWYRQQPGQSLTLIATANQGSEATYESGFVIDKFPISRPNLTFSTLTVSNMSPEDSSIYLCSVLKIGRGARETQYFGPGTRLLVL.

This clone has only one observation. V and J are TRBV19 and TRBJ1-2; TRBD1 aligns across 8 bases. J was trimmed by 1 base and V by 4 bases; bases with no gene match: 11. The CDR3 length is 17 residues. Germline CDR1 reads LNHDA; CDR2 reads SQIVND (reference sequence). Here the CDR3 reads CASSKHGTGALNYGYTF. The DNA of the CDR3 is TGTGCCAGTAGTAAACATGGGACAGGAGCTCTTAACTATGGCTACACCTTC.

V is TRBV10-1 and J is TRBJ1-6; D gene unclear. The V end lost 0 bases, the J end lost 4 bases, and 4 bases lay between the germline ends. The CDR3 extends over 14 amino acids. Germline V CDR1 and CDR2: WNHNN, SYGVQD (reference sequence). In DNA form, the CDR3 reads TGCGCCAGCAGTGAGTCGGGATATAATTCACCCCTCCACTTT. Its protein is CASSESGYNSPLHF.

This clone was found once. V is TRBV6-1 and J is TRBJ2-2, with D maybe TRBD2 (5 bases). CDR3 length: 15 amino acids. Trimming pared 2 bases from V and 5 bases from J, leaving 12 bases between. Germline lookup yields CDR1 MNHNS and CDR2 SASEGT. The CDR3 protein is CASSESSSGTGELFF. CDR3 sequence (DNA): TGTGCCAGCAGTGAATCTAGCTCGGGTACCGGGGAGCTGTTTTTT.

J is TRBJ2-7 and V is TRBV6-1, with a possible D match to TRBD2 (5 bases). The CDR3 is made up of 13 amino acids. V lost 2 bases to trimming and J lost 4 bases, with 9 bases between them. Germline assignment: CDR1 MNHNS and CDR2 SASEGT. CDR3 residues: CASSEQREYEQYF. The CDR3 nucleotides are TGTGCCAGCAGTGAACAGAGGGAATACGAGCAGTACTTC.

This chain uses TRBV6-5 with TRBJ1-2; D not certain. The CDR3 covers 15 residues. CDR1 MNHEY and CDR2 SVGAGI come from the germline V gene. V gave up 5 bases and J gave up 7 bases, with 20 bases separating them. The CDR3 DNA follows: TGTGCCAGCAGTAAGGACTTTTCCGTTAGCGGTGGCTACACCTTC. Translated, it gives CASSKDFSVSGGYTF.

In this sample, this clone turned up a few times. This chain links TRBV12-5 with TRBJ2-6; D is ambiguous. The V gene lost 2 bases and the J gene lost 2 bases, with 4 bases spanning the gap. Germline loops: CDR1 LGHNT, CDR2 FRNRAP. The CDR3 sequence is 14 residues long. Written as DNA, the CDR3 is TGTGCTAGTGGTTTGATCCCTGGGGCCAACGTCCTGACTTTC. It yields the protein CASGLIPGANVLTF.

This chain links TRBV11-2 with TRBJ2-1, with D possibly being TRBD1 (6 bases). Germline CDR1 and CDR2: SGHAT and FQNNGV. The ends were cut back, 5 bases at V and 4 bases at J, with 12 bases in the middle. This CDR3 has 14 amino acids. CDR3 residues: CASSPWQGYNEQFF. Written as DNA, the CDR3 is TGTGCCAGCAGCCCTTGGCAGGGGTACAATGAGCAGTTCTTC.

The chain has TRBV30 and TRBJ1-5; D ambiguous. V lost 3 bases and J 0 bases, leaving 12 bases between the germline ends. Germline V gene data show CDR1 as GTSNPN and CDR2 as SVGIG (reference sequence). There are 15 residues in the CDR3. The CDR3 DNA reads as TGTGCCTGGAGCCCACAGAGTTATAGCAATCAGCCCCAGCATTTT. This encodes CAWSPQSYSNQPQHF. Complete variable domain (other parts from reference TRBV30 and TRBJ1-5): SQTIHQWPATLVQPVGSPLSLECTVEGTSNPNLYWYRQAAGRGLQLLFYSVGIGQISSEVPQNLSASRPQDRQFILSSKKLLLSDSGFYLCAWSPQSYSNQPQHFGDGTRLSIL.

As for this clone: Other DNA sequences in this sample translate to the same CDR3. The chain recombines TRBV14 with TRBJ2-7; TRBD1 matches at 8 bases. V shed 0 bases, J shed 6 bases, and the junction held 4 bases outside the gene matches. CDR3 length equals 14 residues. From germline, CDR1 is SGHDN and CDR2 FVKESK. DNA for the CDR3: TGTGCCAGCAGCCAAGACAGGGGGCGCGCCGAGCAGTACGTC. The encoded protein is CASSQDRGRAEQYV.

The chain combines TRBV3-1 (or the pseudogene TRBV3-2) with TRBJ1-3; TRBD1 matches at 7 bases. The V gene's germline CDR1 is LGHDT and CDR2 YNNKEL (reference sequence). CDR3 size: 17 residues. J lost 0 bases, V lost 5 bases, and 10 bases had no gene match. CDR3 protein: CASSLGGSFSSGNTIYF. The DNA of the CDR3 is TGTGCCAGCAGCTTAGGGGGCAGCTTCAGCTCTGGAAACACCATATATTTT.